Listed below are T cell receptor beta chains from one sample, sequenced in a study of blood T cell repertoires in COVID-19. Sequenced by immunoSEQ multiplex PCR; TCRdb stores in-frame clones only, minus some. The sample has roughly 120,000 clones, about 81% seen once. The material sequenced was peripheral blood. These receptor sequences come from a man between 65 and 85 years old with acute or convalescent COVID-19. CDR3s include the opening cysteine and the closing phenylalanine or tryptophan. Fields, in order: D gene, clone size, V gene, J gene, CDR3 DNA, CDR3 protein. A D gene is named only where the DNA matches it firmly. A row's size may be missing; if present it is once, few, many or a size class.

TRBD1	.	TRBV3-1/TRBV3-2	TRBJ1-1	TGTGCCAGCAGCCACCTCCCAGGGACAGGGTATACCACTGAAGCTTTCTTT	CASSHLPGTGYTTEAFF
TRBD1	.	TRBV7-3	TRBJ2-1	TGTGCCAGCAGCTTAACCGGCAGACAGGGGGGCCTCAATGAGCAGTTCTTC	CASSLTGRQGGLNEQFF
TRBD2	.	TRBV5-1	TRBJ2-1	TGCGCCAGCAGCCCTAATCCTAGCGGGGGCCACAATGAGCAGTTCTTC	CASSPNPSGGHNEQFF
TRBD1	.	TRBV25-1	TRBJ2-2	TGTGCCAGCAGTGAACAGACAGGGGGGTGGAACACCGGGGAGCTGTTTTTT	CASSEQTGGWNTGELFF
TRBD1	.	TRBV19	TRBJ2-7	TGTGCCACCTCCCGGGACAGGGGATACGAGCAGTACTTC	CATSRDRGYEQYF
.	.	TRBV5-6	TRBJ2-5	TGTGCCAGCAGCTTTTGGGGGGAAGAGACCCAGTACTTC	CASSFWGEETQYF
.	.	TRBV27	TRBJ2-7	TGTGCCAGCAGTTCCCTCAGGGCCGACGAGCAGTACTTC	CASSSLRADEQYF
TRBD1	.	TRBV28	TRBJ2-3	TGTGCCAGCAGTTTCCAGGGACAGGGGATCGGGGCAGATACGCAGTATTTT	CASSFQGQGIGADTQYF
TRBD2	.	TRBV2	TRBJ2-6	TGTGCCAGCGCAGATCCGGGACTAGCCATCTCTGGGGCCAACGTCCTGACTTTC	CASADPGLAISGANVLTF
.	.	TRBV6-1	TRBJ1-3	TGTGCCAGCAGTGAAGCGTACGTGGGGGCCGGTGGAAACACCATATATTTT	CASSEAYVGAGGNTIYF
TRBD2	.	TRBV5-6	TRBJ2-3	TGTGCCAGCAGCGAACTGAGCGGGAGGCAAGATACGCAGTATTTT	CASSELSGRQDTQYF
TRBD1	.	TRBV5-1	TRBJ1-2	TGCGCCAGCAGCTTGGATGGACAGGGGGGTTCTTATGGCTACACCTTC	CASSLDGQGGSYGYTF
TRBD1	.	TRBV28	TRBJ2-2	TGTGCCAGCAGCAAAGGGACAGGGGAGCGCGTGGAGCTGTTTTTT	CASSKGTGERVELFF
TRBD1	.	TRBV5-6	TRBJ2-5	TGTGCCAGCAGTCCCACAGGGGAGTTTGGGGAGACCCAGTACTTC	CASSPTGEFGETQYF
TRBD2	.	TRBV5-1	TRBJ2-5	TGCGCCAGCAGCTTGGCCGGCGGGAGGGTTCAAGAGACCCAGTACTTC	CASSLAGGRVQETQYF
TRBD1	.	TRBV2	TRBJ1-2	TGTGCCAGCTTTGGGGCAGGGGGGTTATCGGACTATGGCTACACCTTC	CASFGAGGLSDYGYTF
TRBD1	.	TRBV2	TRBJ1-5	TGTGCCAGCAGTGAAGCTAACAGGGGACAGCCCCAGCATTTT	CASSEANRGQPQHF
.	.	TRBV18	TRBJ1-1	TGTGCCAGCTCACCCGCAGCCGTTCGGGGTGGGAACACTGAAGCTTTCTTT	CASSPAAVRGGNTEAFF
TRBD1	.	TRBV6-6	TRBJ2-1	TGTGCCAGCAGTGACAGGGGGGATGAGCAGTTCTTC	CASSDRGDEQFF
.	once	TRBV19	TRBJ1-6	TGTGCCAGTAGTATCCGGCGGGATTCACCCCTCCACTTT	CASSIRRDSPLHF
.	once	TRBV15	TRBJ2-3	TGTGCCACCAGCAGATCGTTAGTGGAGAATACGCAGTATTTT	CATSRSLVENTQYF
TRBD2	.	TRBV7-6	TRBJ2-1	TGTGCCAGCAGCTTAGTCCCTAGCGGGGGCCCGGGATCCTACAATGAGCAGTTCTTC	CASSLVPSGGPGSYNEQFF
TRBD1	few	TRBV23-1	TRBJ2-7	TGCGCCAGCTTTAGGGACAGGGGCTCCTACGAGCAGTACTTC	CASFRDRGSYEQYF
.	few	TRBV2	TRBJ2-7	TGTGCCCTCCGGGCGGGCACTTCCTACGAGCAGTACTTC	CALRAGTSYEQYF
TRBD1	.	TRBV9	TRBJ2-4	TGTGCCAGCAGCCCAGATGACAGGGCGACCAACCATAACAAAAACATTCAGTACTTC	CASSPDDRATNHNKNIQYF
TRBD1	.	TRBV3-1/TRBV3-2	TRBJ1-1	TGTGCCAGCAGCAGGACAGGGACTGTTCGGGACACTGAAGCTTTCTTT	CASSRTGTVRDTEAFF
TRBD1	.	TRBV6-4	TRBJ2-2	TGTGCCAGCAGAAGACAGGGGGCTAACACCGGGGAGCTGTTTTTT	CASRRQGANTGELFF
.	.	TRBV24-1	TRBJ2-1	TGTGCCACCAGTGATTCCGGGGAATATGAGCAGTTCTTC	CATSDSGEYEQFF
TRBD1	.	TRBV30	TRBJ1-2	TGTGCCTGGAGCCACGGACAGGGAGGTGGCTACACCTTC	CAWSHGQGGGYTF
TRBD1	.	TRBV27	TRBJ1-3	TGTGCCAGCCGTGACAGGGTGGGAAACACCATATATTTT	CASRDRVGNTIYF
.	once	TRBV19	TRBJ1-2	TGTGCCAGTAGGAGTGAGGCCGCCTATGGCTACACCTTC	CASRSEAAYGYTF
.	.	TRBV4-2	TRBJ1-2	TGTGCCAGCAGCCAAGACCGGGCAGGGTACTATGGCTACACCTTC	CASSQDRAGYYGYTF
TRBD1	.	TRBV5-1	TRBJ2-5	TGCGCCAGCAGTACCCTTCGGGGACAGGGTTTGGAGACCCAGTACTTC	CASSTLRGQGLETQYF
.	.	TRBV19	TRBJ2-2	TGTGCCAGTAGTATTCCGGGTTACACCGGGGAGCTGTTTTTT	CASSIPGYTGELFF
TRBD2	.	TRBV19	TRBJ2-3	TGTGCCAGTAGTACCTCTAGCGGGAGCACAGATACGCAGTATTTT	CASSTSSGSTDTQYF
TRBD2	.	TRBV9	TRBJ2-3	TGTGCCAGCGGACGGACTAGCGGGAGCACAGATACGCAGTATTTT	CASGRTSGSTDTQYF
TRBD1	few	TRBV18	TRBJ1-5	TGTGCCAGCTCAGAGGGGACAGGGGGCTCTCAGCCCCAGCATTTT	CASSEGTGGSQPQHF
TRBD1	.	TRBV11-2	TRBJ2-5	TGTGCCAGCACCTACGCCCTAGGGGGCAAGACCCAGTACTTC	CASTYALGGKTQYF
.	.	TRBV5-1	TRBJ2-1	TGCGCCAGCAGGACCGGGAACAATGAGCAGTTCTTC	CASRTGNNEQFF
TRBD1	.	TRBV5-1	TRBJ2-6	TGCGCCAGCAGCGGGGCAGGGGGTCCCGGGGCCAACGTCCTGACTTTC	CASSGAGGPGANVLTF
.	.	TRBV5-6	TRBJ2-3	TGTGCCAGCAACTTGGGGGCCCGCACAGATACGCAGTATTTT	CASNLGARTDTQYF
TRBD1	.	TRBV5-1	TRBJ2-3	TGCGCCAGCAGCTTGGTCACATTACAGGGGGCTGGCACAGATACGCAGTATTTT	CASSLVTLQGAGTDTQYF
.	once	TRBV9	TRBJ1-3	TGTGCCAGCAGCGTAGCGGGACATTTCTCTGGAAACACCATATATTTT	CASSVAGHFSGNTIYF
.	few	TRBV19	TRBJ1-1	TGTGCCAGTAGTAAGTATCGGGTTAACACTGAAGCTTTCTTT	CASSKYRVNTEAFF
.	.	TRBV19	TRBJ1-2	TGTGCCAGCTCGCCGAACAGGGACTATGGCTACACCTTC	CASSPNRDYGYTF
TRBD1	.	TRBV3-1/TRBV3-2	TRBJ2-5	TGTGCCAGCAGAATGGGGACAGGGCAAGAGACCCAGTACTTC	CASRMGTGQETQYF
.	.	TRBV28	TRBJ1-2	TGTGCCAGCAGTCCGGCCGGGACCCTGGAGGGGCCCTTCTACACCTTC	CASSPAGTLEGPFYTF
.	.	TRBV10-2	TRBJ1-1	TGCGCCAGCAGCGCTTCCTCGGGAGGGGGGACTGAAGCTTTCTTT	CASSASSGGGTEAFF
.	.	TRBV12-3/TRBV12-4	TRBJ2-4	TGTGCCAGCAGTCTCCGGGGTCGTATGTACTTC	CASSLRGRMYF
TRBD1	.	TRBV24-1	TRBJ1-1	TGTGCCACCAAAGGACAGGGAGTGCTAGGCACTGAAGCTTTCTTT	CATKGQGVLGTEAFF
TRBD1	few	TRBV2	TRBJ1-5	TGTGCCAGCAGCCATATAAGGACAGGAGACAATCAGCCCCAGCATTTT	CASSHIRTGDNQPQHF
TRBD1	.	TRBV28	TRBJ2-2	TGTGCCAGCAGTTTATTGGACAGGGCCGGGGAGCTGTTTTTT	CASSLLDRAGELFF
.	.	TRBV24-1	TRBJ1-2	TGTGCCACCAGTGATCCTCGGGAGGGTAACTATGGCTACACCTTC	CATSDPREGNYGYTF
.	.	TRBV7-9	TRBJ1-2	TGTGCCAGCAGCGTACAGGGAGACTATGGCTACACCTTC	CASSVQGDYGYTF